The 10 T cell receptor beta chains below come from one sample, sequenced in a study of OX40 agonist ivuxolimab in advanced cancers. The method was immunoSEQ multiplex PCR; TCRdb's version includes in-frame clones alone and lacks a portion of them. The profile shows more than 50,000 clones, around 84% of them singletons. The sample was CD4+ or CD8+ T cells sorted from blood, taken in a trial of the OX40 agonist ivuxolimab. The receptor set was obtained from an adult with an advanced solid tumor such as melanoma, head and neck, liver or kidney cancer.

The rearrangement joins TRBV11-2 to TRBJ1-6; D is possibly TRBD1 (5 bases). Trimming shortened V by 0 bases and J by 7 bases, and 16 bases separated the two germline ends. The CDR3 contains 17 residues. CDR1 and CDR2 from the germline V gene are SGHAT and FQNNGV. In DNA form, the CDR3 reads TGTGCCAGCAGCTTAGATTCGGGGGGACCGATAAATTCACCCCTCCACTTT. It yields the protein CASSLDSGGPINSPLHF.

The V gene is TRBV10-2, the J gene TRBJ1-1; TRBD1 aligns across 8 bases. Trimming at V came to 6 bases and at J to 0 bases, leaving 6 bases not matched to a gene. Looked up from germline, CDR1 is WSHSY and CDR2 is SAAADI. CDR3 length: 15 amino acids. Here the CDR3 reads CASRTGENLNTEAFF. The CDR3 DNA is TGCGCCAGCAGGACAGGGGAAAACTTGAACACTGAAGCTTTCTTT.

The genes are TRBV5-1 and TRBJ2-1; 10 bases match TRBD2. This CDR3 is built from 17 residues. CDR1 and CDR2 (germline): SGHRS, YFSETQ. After removal of 0 bases from V and 8 bases from J, the junction contained 11 bases not matched to a gene. CDR3 DNA: TGCGCCAGCAGCTTGGGGGCTAGCGGGAGTTTAGGCTATGAGCAGTTCTTC. Translating it yields CASSLGASGSLGYEQFF.

The CDR3: CASSTDRGLYGYTF. CDR3 DNA: TGCGCCAGCAGCACGGACAGGGGCCTCTATGGCTACACCTTC. This chain connects TRBV5-1 to TRBJ1-2; 9 bases are shared with TRBD1. The V gene end was trimmed by 4 bases and the J gene end by 4 bases; junction bases not matched to a gene: 5. CDR1 is SGHRS and CDR2 is YFSETQ in the germline V gene. The CDR3 has 14 residues.

This chain uses TRBV6-1 with TRBJ2-7, with TRBD1 matching 9 bases. The V gene's germline CDR1 is MNHNS and CDR2 SASEGT. After removal of 7 bases from V and 3 bases from J, the junction contained 7 bases not matched to a gene. CDR3 length equals 14 residues. In nucleotides, the CDR3 is TGTGCCAGCATTGTCCGGGACAGGGACTACGAGCAGTACTTC. It is translated as CASIVRDRDYEQYF.

The chain uses TRBV18 and TRBJ2-1, with 11 bases aligning to TRBD2. V was clipped by 6 bases and J by 6 bases; unmatched bases: 7. The CDR3 is 15 residues long. Germline V gene lookup returns CDR1 KGHSH and CDR2 LQKENI. CDR3 amino acids: CASSHTSGRLNEQFF. CDR3 coding DNA: TGTGCCAGCTCTCATACTAGCGGGAGACTCAATGAGCAGTTCTTC.

The V and J genes are TRBV4-1 and TRBJ2-3; D is unclear. Germline assignment: CDR1 MGHRA and CDR2 YSYEKL. This CDR3 spans 13 amino acids. Trimming took 3 bases from V and 3 from J, leaving 7 bases between them. DNA of the CDR3: TGCGCCAGCAGCCAGTGGGGTACAGATACGCAGTATTTT. This gives the protein CASSQWGTDTQYF.

This clone was found a few times. This sequence joins TRBV9 and TRBJ1-6, with 7 positions matching TRBD1. Germline CDR1 SGDLS, CDR2 YYNGEE. This CDR3 is built from 16 residues. V lost 0 bases, J lost 5 bases, and 5 bases stayed unmatched. In nucleotides, the CDR3 is TGTGCCAGCAGCGTAGCTGGGACAGTCAATAATTCACCCCTCCACTTT. Translation gives CASSVAGTVNNSPLHF.

V usage is TRBV5-6 and J usage is TRBJ2-1; 8 positions match TRBD1. With 3 bases clipped from V and 4 bases from J, the junction kept 3 bases outside the gene matches. The germline gives CDR1 SGHDT, CDR2 YYEEEE. CDR3 size: 14 residues. In DNA form, the CDR3 reads TGTGCCAGCAGCTCGGGACAGGTTTACAATGAGCAGTTCTTC. Its translation is CASSSGQVYNEQFF.

A few counts support this clone. The chain has TRBV7-2 and TRBJ1-1; perhaps TRBD1 as D (6 bases). CDR3 size: 13 residues. Germline values: CDR1 SGHTA, CDR2 FQGNSA. Between the trimmed V and J ends, which lost 3 bases and 5 bases, there was a span of 10 bases. CDR3 protein: CASSFKGGTEAFF. DNA for the CDR3: TGTGCCAGCAGCTTTAAAGGGGGAACTGAAGCTTTCTTT.